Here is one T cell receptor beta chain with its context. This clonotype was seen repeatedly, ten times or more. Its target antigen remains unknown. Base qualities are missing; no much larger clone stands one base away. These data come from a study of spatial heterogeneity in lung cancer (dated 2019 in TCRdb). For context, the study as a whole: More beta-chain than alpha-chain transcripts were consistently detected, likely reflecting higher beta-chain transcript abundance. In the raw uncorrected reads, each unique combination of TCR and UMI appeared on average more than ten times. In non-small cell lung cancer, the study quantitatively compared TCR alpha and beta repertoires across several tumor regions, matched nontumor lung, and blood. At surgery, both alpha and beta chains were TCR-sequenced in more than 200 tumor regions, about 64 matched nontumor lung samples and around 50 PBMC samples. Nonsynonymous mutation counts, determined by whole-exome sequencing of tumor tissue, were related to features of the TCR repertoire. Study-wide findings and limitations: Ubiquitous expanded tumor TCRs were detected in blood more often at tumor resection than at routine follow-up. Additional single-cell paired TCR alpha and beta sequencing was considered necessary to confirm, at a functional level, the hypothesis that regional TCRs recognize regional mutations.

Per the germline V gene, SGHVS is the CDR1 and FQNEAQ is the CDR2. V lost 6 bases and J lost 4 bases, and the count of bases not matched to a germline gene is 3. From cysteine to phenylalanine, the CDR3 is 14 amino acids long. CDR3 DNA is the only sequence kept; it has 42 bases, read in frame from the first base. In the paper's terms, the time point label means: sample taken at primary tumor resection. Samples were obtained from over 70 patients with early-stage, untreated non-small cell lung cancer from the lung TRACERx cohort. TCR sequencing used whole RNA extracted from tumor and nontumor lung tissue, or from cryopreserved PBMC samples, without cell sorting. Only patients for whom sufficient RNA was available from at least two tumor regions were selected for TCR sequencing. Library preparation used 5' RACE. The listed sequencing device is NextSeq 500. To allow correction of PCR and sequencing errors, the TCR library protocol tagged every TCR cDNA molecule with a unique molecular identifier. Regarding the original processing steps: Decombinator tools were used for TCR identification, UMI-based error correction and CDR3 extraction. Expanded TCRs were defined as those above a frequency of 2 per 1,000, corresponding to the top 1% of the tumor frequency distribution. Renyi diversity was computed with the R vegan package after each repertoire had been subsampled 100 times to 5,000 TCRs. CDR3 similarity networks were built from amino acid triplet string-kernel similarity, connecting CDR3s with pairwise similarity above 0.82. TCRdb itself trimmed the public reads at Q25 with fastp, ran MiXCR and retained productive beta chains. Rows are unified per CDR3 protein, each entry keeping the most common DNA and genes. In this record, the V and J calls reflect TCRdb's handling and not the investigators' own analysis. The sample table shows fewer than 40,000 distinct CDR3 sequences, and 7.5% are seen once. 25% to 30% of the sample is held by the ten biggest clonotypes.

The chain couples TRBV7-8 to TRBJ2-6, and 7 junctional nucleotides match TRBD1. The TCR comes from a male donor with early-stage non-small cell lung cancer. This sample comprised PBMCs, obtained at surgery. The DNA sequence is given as TGTGCCAGCAGGACAGGGCCCGGGGCCAACGTCCTGACTTTC. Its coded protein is CASRTGPGANVLTF.